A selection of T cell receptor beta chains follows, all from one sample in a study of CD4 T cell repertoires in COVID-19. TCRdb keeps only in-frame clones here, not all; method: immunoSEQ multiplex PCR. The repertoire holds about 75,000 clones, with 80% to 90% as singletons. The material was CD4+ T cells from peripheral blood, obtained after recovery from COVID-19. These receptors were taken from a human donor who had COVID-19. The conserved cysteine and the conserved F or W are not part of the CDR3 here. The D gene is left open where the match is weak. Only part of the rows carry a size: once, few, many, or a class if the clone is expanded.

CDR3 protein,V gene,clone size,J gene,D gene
ASSPGNTEAF,TRBV18,.,TRBJ1-1,.
ASSPMAGITGELF,TRBV19,.,TRBJ2-2,.
ASSLGLGTGNTEAF,TRBV7-8,.,TRBJ1-1,TRBD1
ASSGVGESFNEQF,TRBV27,.,TRBJ2-1,.
ASSPGKDQPQH,TRBV5-5,.,TRBJ1-5,.
ASSDSPTDTQY,TRBV6-4,.,TRBJ2-3,.
ASSRGLGETQY,TRBV28,.,TRBJ2-5,TRBD2
ASSQDARDRGRY,TRBV3-1/TRBV3-2,once,TRBJ1-3,TRBD1
ASSPDRGELGYT,TRBV18,.,TRBJ1-2,TRBD1
ASSLVGAGGTEAF,TRBV7-2,.,TRBJ1-1,.
ASSSLTQGQGLANYGYT,TRBV5-4,.,TRBJ1-2,TRBD1
ASSPRGNYEQY,TRBV11-2,.,TRBJ2-7,.
ASSLNGAGELF,TRBV5-1,.,TRBJ2-2,.
ASSLERGGWTPYEQY,TRBV7-9,.,TRBJ2-7,TRBD2
ASSQDSGSPNEKLF,TRBV3-1/TRBV3-2,once,TRBJ1-4,.
ASSVNRLGSTQY,TRBV10-1,.,TRBJ2-3,.
ASSPGSGNQPQH,TRBV27,.,TRBJ1-5,.